Detailed here is one T cell receptor (beta chain). Its antigen is currently unknown. The ends lost 3 bases at V and 1 base at J; junction bases unmatched: 0. Germline values: CDR1 GTSNPN, CDR2 SVGIG (reference sequence). The CDR3 has 13 residues. The primer mix had 60 Vbeta and 13 Jbeta primers. Profiled with immunoSEQ multiplex PCR; TCRdb holds only in-frame clones, not every one. The sample holds roughly 230,000 clones; 78% are singletons and the top ten take around 0.45%. The sample is drawn from a study of cytomegalovirus exposure and HLA in healthy donors. Notes on the study in general: The authors later linked a missense DCLRE1C variant to TCR beta V- and J-gene trimming. On later analysis, the bulk of CMV-associated TCR beta chains appeared to be HLA-restricted. It emerged from a later analysis that several of the most significant clusters appeared to be linked to common viral pathogens.

V and J are TRBV30 and TRBJ1-5, with 7 bases lining up with TRBD1. Input material: PBMCs. This receptor was identified in a boy between 5 and 17 years old in good health and CMV-seronegative. CDR3 in amino acids: CAWSRGSNQPQHF. DNA of the CDR3: TGTGCCTGGAGCAGGGGGAGCAATCAGCCCCAGCATTTT. Together with reference TRBV30 and TRBJ1-5, the CDR3 gives the full variable domain: SQTIHQWPATLVQPVGSPLSLECTVEGTSNPNLYWYRQAAGRGLQLLFYSVGIGQISSEVPQNLSASRPQDRQFILSSKKLLLSDSGFYLCAWSRGSNQPQHFGDGTRLSIL.